Below are 29 T cell receptor beta chains sequenced from a single sample in a study of CD8+ T cells in alopecia areata (dated by TCRdb to between 2017 and 2018). Receptor libraries were prepared by the immunoSEQ multiplex PCR assay. RNA was extracted from all samples and reverse transcribed into cDNA, which served as template for TCR sequencing. The source is immuneACCESS, and TCRdb retained only in-frame sequences with V and J called. Part of the clones is not carried over; for the studies checked, unresolved V genes explain less than half of this, and the remainder is unexplained. This sample lists about 76,000 clones; roughly 70% were detected once. The ten largest clones capture around a quarter of the sample. This specimen's time point label, per the study, means: around 26 weeks on oral tofacitinib. This sample's treatment or condition label indicates: oral pan-JAK inhibitor, 5-10 mg twice daily.

Sequencing used CD8+ T cells sorted from blood, obtained at week 24, from a patient treated with tofacitinib. These receptors were taken from a human donor with alopecia areata.

V and J are TRBV6-5 and TRBJ1-1; 7 bases match TRBD1. The length of the CDR3 is 15 residues. Looked up from germline, CDR1 is MNHEY and CDR2 is SVGAGI. V shed 2 bases, J shed 4 bases, and the junction held 7 bases outside the gene matches. CDR3 protein: CASSYDQGVGTEAFF. Here the CDR3 DNA reads TGTGCCAGCAGTTACGACCAGGGGGTGGGCACTGAAGCTTTCTTT.

For this clone: The sample contains more than one DNA sequence encoding this CDR3. Here the CDR3 DNA reads TGTGCCAGCAGCGTAGGGTTAGCGGGCACAGATACGCAGTATTTT. Protein sequence: CASSVGLAGTDTQYF. The V and J genes are TRBV9 and TRBJ2-3; possible D gene TRBD2, 6 bases. Germline values: CDR1 SGDLS, CDR2 YYNGEE. This CDR3 has 15 residues. The V gene lost 0 bases and the J gene lost 1 base, with 9 bases spanning the gap.

This clone was recorded a few times. This chain connects TRBV7-9 to TRBJ1-1; 9 bases fit TRBD1. Looked up from germline, CDR1 is SEHNR and CDR2 is FQNEAQ (reference sequence). CDR3 size: 14 residues. After removal of 2 bases from V and 7 bases from J, the junction contained 5 bases not matched to a gene. The CDR3 bases are TGTGCCAGCAGCTTATCACAGGGGGCTGGTGAAGCTTTCTTT. Translated: CASSLSQGAGEAFF. Looking up the rest from reference TRBV7-9 and TRBJ1-1 gives the full variable domain: DTGVSQNPRHKITKRGQNVTFRCDPISEHNRLYWYRQTLGQGPEFLTYFQNEAQLEKSRLLSDRFSAERPKGSFSTLEIQRTEQGDSAMYLCASSLSQGAGEAFFGQGTRLTVV.

The chain combines TRBV28 with TRBJ1-1; maybe TRBD1 (6 bases). The CDR3 consists of 14 residues. Germline values: CDR1 MDHEN, CDR2 SYDVKM. V gave up 2 bases and J gave up 8 bases, with 15 bases separating them. CDR3 amino acids: CASSLGEDSLEAFF. For the CDR3, the DNA is TGTGCCAGCAGTTTAGGTGAGGACAGCCTAGAAGCTTTCTTT.

The V gene is TRBV14, the J gene TRBJ2-2, with D perhaps TRBD2 (6 bases). The germline V and J ends were trimmed by 0 bases and 5 bases, with 10 bases remaining between them. The length of the CDR3 is 15 residues. The germline V gene has CDR1 SGHDN and CDR2 FVKESK. The CDR3 sequence is CASSQDGGGTGELFF. CDR3 nucleotide sequence: TGTGCCAGCAGCCAAGACGGGGGTGGAACCGGGGAGCTGTTTTTT.

The chain has TRBV5-1 and TRBJ2-3, with D tentatively TRBD1 or TRBD2 (5 bases each). V was cut by 3 bases and J by 4 bases, with 15 bases left in between. CDR1 is SGHRS, CDR2 YFSETQ, per germline. This CDR3 is built from 15 residues. The CDR3 bases are TGCGCCAGCAGCTGGGGGATAGGTATGGCAGATACGCAGTATTTT. Translating it yields CASSWGIGMADTQYF.

The CDR3 region has the DNA TGTGCCAGCAGCGTAGAGGGTACGAACACCGGGGAGCTGTTTTTT. It translates to CASSVEGTNTGELFF. The V and J genes are TRBV9 and TRBJ2-2; D is ambiguous. The V end was cut by 0 bases, the J end by 0 bases, with 6 bases between. The CDR3 consists of 15 residues. The germline V gene encodes CDR1 SGDLS and CDR2 YYNGEE.

The gene calls are TRBV9 and TRBJ1-1, with D possibly being TRBD1 (5 bases). Per germline, CDR1 SGDLS and CDR2 YYNGEE. The CDR3 extends over 13 amino acids. Trimming took off 3 bases at V and 0 bases at J, with 6 bases between the two ends. CDR3 amino acids: CASSEDMNTEAFF. CDR3 DNA sequence: TGTGCCAGCAGCGAGGACATGAACACTGAAGCTTTCTTT. Full variable domain (outside the CDR3, taken from reference TRBV9 and TRBJ1-1): DSGVTQTPKHLITATGQRVTLRCSPRSGDLSVYWYQQSLDQGLQFLIQYYNGEERAKGNILERFSAQQFPDLHSELNLSSLELGDSALYFCASSEDMNTEAFFGQGTRLTVV.

The rearrangement joins TRBV5-6 to TRBJ1-2, with TRBD1 matching over 7 bases. V trimming: 1 base; J trimming: 3 bases; junction bases outside the gene matches: 12. The CDR3 runs 17 residues. CDR1 is SGHDT and CDR2 is YYEEEE in the germline V gene. The CDR3 protein is CASSLCLPGGSDYGYTF. In nucleotides, the CDR3 is TGTGCCAGCAGCTTGTGTCTGCCAGGGGGGTCAGACTATGGCTACACCTTC.

V gene TRBV7-9 combines with J gene TRBJ2-5; no definite D call. Germline assignment: CDR1 SEHNR and CDR2 FQNEAQ (reference sequence). The length of the CDR3 is 13 residues. V dropped 2 bases and J dropped 4 bases, with 8 bases sitting between them. CDR3 residues: CASSLHRGETQYF. The CDR3 nucleotides read TGTGCCAGCAGCTTACATCGAGGAGAGACCCAGTACTTC.

This clone has a handful of counts. The chain employs TRBV6-1 and TRBJ2-5; D possibly corresponds to TRBD2 (6 bases). Germline values: CDR1 MNHNS, CDR2 SASEGT. CDR3 length: 14 amino acids. Trimming cost V 10 bases and J 1 base, with 16 bases left between them. CDR3 amino acids: CATGLGVTQETQYF. The DNA for the CDR3 is TGTGCCACGGGACTGGGGGTGACCCAAGAGACCCAGTACTTC.

This rearrangement joins TRBV5-6 to TRBJ2-7; D is unclear. Trimming removed 4 bases at V and 5 bases at J, with 13 bases between. From germline, CDR1 is SGHDT and CDR2 YYEEEE. The CDR3 consists of 13 residues. CDR3 nucleotide sequence: TGTGCCAGCAGCCTACCTACGTTGCACGAGCAGTACTTC. Translated: CASSLPTLHEQYF.

Only a few counts were recorded for this clone. The junction shows a germline mismatch at one end, possibly a read error. The CDR3 sequence is CSVEEEGEGDRERHF. The DNA of the CDR3 is TGCAGCGTTGAGGAGGAAGGTGAGGGGGACAGGGAACGACACTTC. J is TRBJ2-7 and V is TRBV29-1; 9 nucleotides match TRBD1. Germline-derived CDR1 and CDR2 are SQVTM and ANQGSEA. This CDR3 has 15 amino acids.

The genes are TRBV14 and TRBJ2-1, with 9 bases lining up with TRBD1. The germline gives CDR1 SGHDN, CDR2 FVKESK. The CDR3 is 15 residues long. J lost 6 bases, V lost 3 bases, and 6 bases had no gene match. CDR3 DNA sequence: TGTGCCAGCAGCCAGGCGGGACAGGGACGCAATGAGCAGTTCTTC. It is translated as CASSQAGQGRNEQFF. The full variable domain, in which reference TRBV14 and TRBJ2-1 provide the parts outside the CDR3, is EAGVTQFPSHSVIEKGQTVTLRCDPISGHDNLYWYRRVMGKEIKFLLHFVKESKQDESGMPNNRFLAERTGGTYSTLKVQPAELEDSGVYFCASSQAGQGRNEQFFGPGTRLTVL.

This chain links TRBV4-1 with TRBJ1-3; D might be TRBD1 (6 bases). This CDR3 is built from 18 residues. Trimming pared 0 bases from V and 1 base from J, leaving 16 bases between. Germline CDR1 is MGHRA and CDR2 is YSYEKL. CDR3 protein: CASSQDQSRGQSGNTIYF. CDR3 coding DNA: TGCGCCAGCAGCCAAGATCAGAGCCGGGGGCAGTCTGGAAACACCATATATTTT.

DNA of the CDR3: TGTGCCTGGAGTGAGACAGGGAACACTGAAGCTTTCTTT. It is translated as CAWSETGNTEAFF. The chain uses TRBV30 and TRBJ1-1, with a weak D call TRBD1 (6 bases). CDR1 is GTSNPN, CDR2 SVGIG, per germline (reference sequence). V dropped 1 base and J dropped 1 base, with 7 bases sitting between them. CDR3 length: 13 amino acids.

The CDR3: CASIEGNYGYTF. The DNA for the CDR3 is TGTGCCAGTATCGAGGGGAACTATGGCTACACCTTC. This chain links TRBV19 with TRBJ1-2; possibly TRBD1 for D (5 bases). Germline-derived CDR1 and CDR2 are LNHDA and SQIVND (reference sequence). Trimming cost V 7 bases and J 2 bases, with 8 bases left between them. This CDR3 has 12 residues.

This clone was observed once. The V and J genes are TRBV28 and TRBJ2-2, with 9 nucleotides matching TRBD1. Unmatched junction bases numbered 10, after V lost 4 bases and J lost 7 bases. The CDR3 has 16 amino acids. Germline CDR1 and CDR2: MDHEN and SYDVKM. CDR3 protein: CASSSGWDREVGELFF. CDR3 in DNA: TGTGCCAGCAGTTCGGGTTGGGACAGGGAAGTCGGGGAGCTGTTTTTT.

The chain links TRBV7-9 to TRBJ2-1; maybe TRBD1 (6 bases). The CDR3 contains 14 residues. Germline-derived CDR1 and CDR2 are SEHNR and FQNEAQ (reference sequence). The V end was cut by 5 bases, the J end by 7 bases, with 15 bases between. Here the CDR3 reads CASSQQGRRNEQFF. CDR3 DNA sequence: TGTGCCAGCAGCCAACAGGGTAGGAGGAATGAGCAGTTCTTC.

This clone has more than one count but fewer than ten. The chain couples TRBV5-1 to TRBJ2-3; TRBD1 matches 12 bases. Germline V CDR1 and CDR2: SGHRS, YFSETQ. V shed 5 bases and J 3 bases; nucleotides not matched to a gene: 10. This CDR3 region has 17 residues. The CDR3, as DNA: TGCGCCAGCAGTTCCACTCCGGGACAGGGGGCAACAGATACGCAGTATTTT. This translates into CASSSTPGQGATDTQYF.

The sample holds one count of this clone. V is TRBV29-1 and J is TRBJ1-1, with a weak D call TRBD1 (6 bases). CDR1 is SQVTM, CDR2 ANQGSEA, per germline. This CDR3 comprises 13 residues. Trimming took off 0 bases at V and 6 bases at J, with 11 bases between the two ends. CDR3 DNA: TGCAGCGTTGAAGACGGGGGACAAGCTGAAGCTTTCTTT. Translating gives CSVEDGGQAEAFF. The whole variable domain, filled in from reference TRBV29-1 and TRBJ1-1, reads SAVISQKPSRDICQRGTSLTIQCQVDSQVTMMFWYRQQPGQSLTLIATANQGSEATYESGFVIDKFPISRPNLTFSTLTVSNMSPEDSSIYLCSVEDGGQAEAFFGQGTRLTVV.

The CDR3 loop reads CASSRGEGRNEQYF. The CDR3 bases are TGCGCCAGCAGCCGCGGGGAGGGACGGAACGAGCAGTACTTC. The V and J genes are TRBV4-3 and TRBJ2-7; 7 bases match TRBD2. This CDR3 comprises 14 residues. The J segment lost 5 bases and the V segment lost 4 bases, leaving 8 bases of the junction unmatched. The germline CDR1 and CDR2 sequences are LGHNA and YSLEER.

The CDR3 loop is CASSSTDSWYEQYF. The CDR3 DNA sequence: TGTGCCAGCAGCTCCACGGACAGCTGGTACGAGCAGTACTTC. The chain uses TRBV5-8 and TRBJ2-7; D is possibly TRBD1 (6 bases). Deletions cut 3 bases from V and 4 bases from J, with 14 bases between. CDR3 length: 14 residues. Germline V gene lookup returns CDR1 SGHTS and CDR2 YDEGEE.

This rearrangement joins TRBV4-3 to TRBJ2-2, with unresolved D. Germline V gene sequence: CDR1 LGHNA, CDR2 YSLEER. V was pared by 2 bases and J by 8 bases, with 9 bases between. This CDR3 has 13 residues. CDR3 sequence (DNA): TGCGCCAGCAGCCAACGCGAGCGAGGGGAGCTGTTTTTT. Residues: CASSQRERGELFF.

The chain links TRBV9 to TRBJ2-5, with unresolved D. The germline gives CDR1 SGDLS, CDR2 YYNGEE. Trimming removed 0 bases at V and 4 bases at J, with 13 bases between. The CDR3 spans 15 residues. The CDR3 protein is CASSVEGNPAETQYF. In DNA form, the CDR3 reads TGTGCCAGCAGCGTAGAAGGGAACCCTGCAGAGACCCAGTACTTC.

The gene calls are TRBV4-1 and TRBJ1-1, with 8 bases aligning to TRBD1. With V trimmed by 3 bases and J by 5 bases, 5 bases remained unmatched. This CDR3 has 14 amino acids. The germline gives CDR1 MGHRA, CDR2 YSYEKL. CDR3 sequence: CASSHTGGPTEAFF. The CDR3 coding sequence is TGCGCCAGCAGCCACACAGGGGGGCCGACTGAAGCTTTCTTT.

The J gene is TRBJ2-1, the V gene TRBV9; either TRBD1 or TRBD2 may supply D (5 bases each). Germline V lookup: CDR1 SGDLS, CDR2 YYNGEE. This CDR3 is built from 22 residues. V shed 0 bases and J shed 5 bases, with 33 bases lying between them. The CDR3: CASSVVPFGAAGVGPANNEQFF. DNA of the CDR3: TGTGCCAGCAGCGTAGTCCCGTTCGGGGCCGCCGGGGTGGGCCCAGCGAACAATGAGCAGTTCTTC.

The CDR3 sequence is CASSQIQGFSADTQYF. For the CDR3, the DNA is TGTGCCAGCAGCCAAATACAGGGGTTTAGCGCAGATACGCAGTATTTT. The chain is built from TRBV14 and TRBJ2-3; the match to TRBD1 covers 7 bases. This CDR3 has 16 residues. CDR1 and CDR2 (germline): SGHDN, FVKESK. V lost 2 bases, J lost 4 bases, and 9 bases stayed unmatched.

This clone was seen more than once but under ten times. The chain joins TRBV20-1 to TRBJ1-2, with D unresolved. Germline CDR1 DFQATT, CDR2 SNEGSKA (reference sequence). The CDR3 runs to 11 residues. V shed 1 base and J shed 8 bases, with 8 bases lying between them. The CDR3 bases are TGCAGTGCTAGAGGGGGTATAGGCTACACCTTC. This gives the protein CSARGGIGYTF.